This entry is about one TCR beta chain. Antigen: not known. From germline, CDR1 is MNHEY and CDR2 SVGAGI. The germline V and J ends were trimmed by 4 bases and 3 bases, with 13 bases remaining between them. The CDR3 spans 15 residues. Vbeta (60) and Jbeta (13) primers were used in the PCR. This table comes from immunoSEQ multiplex PCR, and its TCRdb copy is limited to in-frame clones, with some not included. The sample carries some 180,000 clones, roughly 87% recorded once. These data originate in a study of cytomegalovirus exposure and HLA in healthy donors. Looking at the study overall: As an earlier analysis found, 150 million to 200 million T cells yielded about 120 million unique TCR beta sequences.

Study-wide findings and caveats: A later analysis found that most CMV-associated TCR beta chains appeared HLA-restricted. When presence/absence was analysed, sequencing depth was taken to be roughly uniform across donors.

The rearrangement uses TRBV6-5 and TRBJ1-5; D perhaps matches TRBD1 (6 bases). The source of this sequence is a girl less than two years old in good health and CMV-seronegative. Sequenced material: PBMCs. For the CDR3, the DNA is TGTGCCAGCAGTTCCGGCAGGGGAGACAATCAGCCCCAGCATTTT. This encodes CASSSGRGDNQPQHF.